One sample yielded the 27 T cell receptor beta chains listed below, sequenced in a study of shared T cell receptors in the human thymus. The assay was immunoSEQ multiplex PCR, and TCRdb's table has in-frame clones only and misses some. The table shows about 660,000 clones, with 85% to 90% occurring only once. The same sample was also studied in work on human thymus T cells.

Sequenced input: thymocytes. The receptors derive from a boy in the first two years of life with a congenital heart defect.

The V gene is TRBV15, the J gene TRBJ1-3; D is possibly TRBD1 (5 bases). This CDR3 spans 15 amino acids. Germline CDR1 is LNHNV and CDR2 is YYDKDF (reference sequence). The V end lost 5 bases, the J end lost 2 bases, and 13 bases lay between the germline ends. CDR3 residues: CATSAQGIPGNTIYF. CDR3 in DNA: TGTGCCACCAGCGCCCAGGGTATCCCTGGAAACACCATATATTTT.

The gene calls are TRBV9 and TRBJ2-1, with 9 bases lining up with TRBD2. V lost 0 bases, J lost 7 bases, and 11 bases stayed unmatched. The germline gives CDR1 SGDLS, CDR2 YYNGEE. This CDR3 spans 17 amino acids. The CDR3 DNA follows: TGTGCCAGCAGCGTAGGAGGAGCGGGAGGACTGGGAAATGAGCAGTTCTTC. It translates to CASSVGGAGGLGNEQFF.

This clone was observed a few times. The rearrangement uses TRBV30 and TRBJ1-1; 7 bases are shared with TRBD1. The V gene end was trimmed by 0 bases and the J gene end by 5 bases; junction bases not matched to a gene: 15. CDR3 length equals 17 residues. Germline-derived CDR1 and CDR2 are GTSNPN and SVGIG (reference sequence). CDR3 nucleotide sequence: TGTGCCTGGAGTGTAAGGGCCCTTAACAGGGGATGGACTGAAGCTTTCTTT. Its protein product is CAWSVRALNRGWTEAFF. Looking up the rest from reference TRBV30 and TRBJ1-1 gives the full variable domain: SQTIHQWPATLVQPVGSPLSLECTVEGTSNPNLYWYRQAAGRGLQLLFYSVGIGQISSEVPQNLSASRPQDRQFILSSKKLLLSDSGFYLCAWSVRALNRGWTEAFFGQGTRLTVV.

The chain recombines TRBV11-2 with TRBJ2-2; 13 bases are shared with TRBD2. From germline, CDR1 is SGHAT and CDR2 FQNNGV. This CDR3 contains 18 residues. Trimming at V came to 4 bases and at J to 0 bases, leaving 5 bases not matched to a gene. The CDR3 loop reads CASSSGTSGAANTGELFF. DNA of the CDR3: TGTGCCAGCAGCTCCGGGACTAGCGGGGCAGCGAACACCGGGGAGCTGTTTTTT.

This clone showed up just once. The chain has TRBV9 and TRBJ2-1; TRBD2 matches at 14 bases. This CDR3 comprises 17 residues. Trimming took 3 bases from V and 6 from J; bases not matched to a gene: 8. Germline V CDR1 and CDR2: SGDLS, YYNGEE. The CDR3 protein is CASSGRLAGGPGNEQFF. CDR3 sequence (DNA): TGTGCCAGCAGCGGTAGACTAGCGGGAGGGCCAGGCAATGAGCAGTTCTTC.

The rearrangement joins TRBV5-1 to TRBJ2-2; TRBD2 aligns across 7 bases. V lost 4 bases, J lost 4 bases, and 4 bases stayed unmatched. There are 14 residues in the CDR3. Germline V lookup: CDR1 SGHRS, CDR2 YFSETQ. The CDR3, as DNA: TGCGCCAGCAGCCCTGGGGGGGGCACCGGGGAGCTGTTTTTT. Protein product: CASSPGGGTGELFF.

In DNA, the CDR3 is TGTGCCAGCAGCCCCCAAGCCGGTCAGCCCCAGCATTTT. It translates to CASSPQAGQPQHF. The chain links TRBV7-9 to TRBJ1-5; no clear D. The CDR3 extends over 13 amino acids. From germline, CDR1 is SEHNR and CDR2 FQNEAQ (reference sequence). Trimming left V 5 bases short and J 6 bases short, with 11 bases between.

This clone was found once. This chain links TRBV11-3 with TRBJ2-3; 13 nucleotides agree with TRBD2. Germline V lookup: CDR1 SGHNT, CDR2 YENEEA. Losses at the gene ends were 5 bases for V and 5 bases for J; bases not matched to a gene: 16. The CDR3 totals 19 residues. The CDR3 sequence is CASSPRKTTSGRAGDTQYF. The CDR3, as DNA: TGTGCCAGCAGCCCGCGAAAAACCACTAGCGGGAGGGCAGGAGATACGCAGTATTTT.

This chain uses TRBV2 with TRBJ1-1; 10 bases line up with TRBD1. The CDR3 loop spans 16 amino acids. Germline V gives CDR1 SNHLY, CDR2 FYNNEI. V lost 4 bases to trimming and J lost 3 bases; unmatched junction nucleotides: 8. The CDR3 DNA reads as TGTGCCAGCAGTGTCCTTTGGACAGGGGGAGACACTGAAGCTTTCTTT. Its translation: CASSVLWTGGDTEAFF. The complete variable domain, with remaining parts taken from reference TRBV2 and TRBJ1-1, reads EPEVTQTPSHQVTQMGQEVILRCVPISNHLYFYWYRQILGQKVEFLVSFYNNEISEKSEIFDDQFSVERPDGSNFTLKIRSTKLEDSAMYFCASSVLWTGGDTEAFFGQGTRLTVV.

This clone was seen a few times. The chain recombines TRBV5-6 with TRBJ2-5, with D unclear. The CDR3 has 12 residues. V lost 0 bases and J lost 5, with 5 bases in between. Per the germline V gene, CDR1 is SGHDT and CDR2 is YYEEEE. This CDR3 reads CASSLGQETQYF. In DNA form, the CDR3 reads TGTGCCAGCAGCTTGGGGCAGGAGACCCAGTACTTC.

V gene TRBV7-8 combines with J gene TRBJ2-1; D possibly corresponds to TRBD2 (5 bases). This CDR3 region has 14 residues. Germline lookup yields CDR1 SGHVS and CDR2 FQNEAQ. V was clipped by 2 bases and J by 3 bases, with 8 bases between them. The CDR3, as DNA: TGTGCCAGCAGCTTACTAGCTTTCTACAATGAGCAGTTCTTC. This translates into CASSLLAFYNEQFF.

V is TRBV27 and J is TRBJ2-5; D gene ambiguous. V was pared by 7 bases and J by 0 bases, with 6 bases between. The CDR3 loop spans 12 amino acids. Germline V gives CDR1 MNHEY, CDR2 SMNVEV (reference sequence). CDR3 coding DNA: TGTGCCAGCAAACCGGACCAAGAGACCCAGTACTTC. Protein product: CASKPDQETQYF.

This chain connects TRBV4-2 to TRBJ2-7, with 8 bases aligning to TRBD2. J lost 0 bases, V lost 3 bases, and 10 bases had no gene match. The CDR3 length is 17 residues. Looked up from germline, CDR1 is LGHNA and CDR2 is YNFKEQ. This CDR3 reads CASSHLVPGGSSYEQYF. In DNA form, the CDR3 reads TGTGCCAGCAGCCATCTGGTGCCGGGAGGGAGCTCCTACGAGCAGTACTTC.

This sequence joins TRBV7-9 and TRBJ2-7; 7 bases map to TRBD1. The germline gives CDR1 SEHNR, CDR2 FQNEAQ (reference sequence). CDR3 length: 14 amino acids. V lost 3 bases and J lost 0; bases outside the gene matches: 2. The CDR3 nucleotides read TGTGCCAGCAGCTTCCAGGGGGTCTCCTACGAGCAGTACTTC. Protein: CASSFQGVSYEQYF.

V gene TRBV5-1 combines with J gene TRBJ2-1; D is undetermined. V was trimmed by 3 bases and J by 6 bases, leaving 7 bases between them. The CDR3 runs to 12 residues. Germline assignment: CDR1 SGHRS and CDR2 YFSETQ. The CDR3 here is CASSWNSNEQFF. In DNA form, the CDR3 reads TGCGCCAGCAGCTGGAACAGCAATGAGCAGTTCTTC.

The chain recombines TRBV4-3 with TRBJ2-7, with 8 bases that match TRBD1. The CDR3 runs to 17 residues. Germline V gene data show CDR1 as LGHNA and CDR2 as YSLEER. V shed 4 bases, J shed 2 bases, and the junction held 13 bases outside the gene matches. CDR3 in amino acids: CASSPKRTGTYPYEQYF. The CDR3 DNA sequence: TGCGCCAGCAGCCCAAAACGGACAGGGACCTACCCCTACGAGCAGTACTTC.

This clone has a single count. This sequence joins TRBV25-1 and TRBJ2-1; TRBD2 might be the D (5 bases). The CDR3 length is 12 residues. Germline values: CDR1 MGHDK, CDR2 SYGVNS. V lost 5 bases and J 10 bases, leaving 12 bases between the germline ends. The CDR3 bases are TGTGCCAGCAGTTTAACAGCGGACGAGCAGTTCTTC. Its protein is CASSLTADEQFF.

CDR3 region: CASSTPGQGREKLFF. Written as DNA, the CDR3 is TGTGCCAGCAGCACGCCGGGACAGGGAAGGGAAAAACTGTTTTTT. The chain has TRBV5-4 and TRBJ1-4; 9 nucleotides agree with TRBD1. The CDR3 extends over 15 amino acids. Germline V gives CDR1 SGHNT, CDR2 YYREEE (reference sequence). V trimming: 4 bases; J trimming: 8 bases; junction bases outside the gene matches: 9.

The chain uses TRBV27 and TRBJ2-3, with TRBD2 as a possible D gene (5 bases). V gave up 4 bases and J gave up 1 base, with 21 bases separating them. Germline V CDR1 and CDR2: MNHEY, SMNVEV (reference sequence). The CDR3 length is 18 residues. Here the CDR3 reads CASSSESIPAEGTDTQYF. The CDR3 DNA is TGTGCCAGCAGTTCCGAATCCATCCCAGCGGAAGGCACAGATACGCAGTATTTT.

The chain uses TRBV28 and TRBJ2-7; maybe TRBD2 (6 bases). Looked up from germline, CDR1 is MDHEN and CDR2 is SYDVKM. The CDR3 loop spans 15 amino acids. Trimming cost V 5 bases and J 9 bases, with 23 bases left between them. The CDR3 spells CASSKVGPRGGVQYF. Here the CDR3 DNA reads TGTGCCAGCAGTAAGGTCGGGCCCCGCGGAGGGGTGCAGTACTTC.

The chain joins TRBV6-5 to TRBJ2-2; 9 bases fit TRBD2. The V segment lost 7 bases and the J segment 6 bases; nucleotides outside the gene matches: 9. This CDR3 contains 15 residues. Germline assignment: CDR1 MNHEY and CDR2 SVGAGI. CDR3: CASKPGGREAGELFF. The CDR3 nucleotides read TGTGCCAGCAAGCCCGGCGGGAGGGAGGCCGGGGAGCTGTTTTTT.

The chain recombines TRBV4-2 with TRBJ2-7, with D possibly matching TRBD2 (6 bases). Germline V lookup: CDR1 LGHNA, CDR2 YNFKEQ. The CDR3 contains 13 residues. With 1 base removed from V and 3 bases from J, the gap between germline ends came to 7 bases. In DNA, the CDR3 is TGTGCCAGCAGCCAAGCAGCGGGCTACGAGCAGTACTTC. This encodes CASSQAAGYEQYF.

This clone showed up just a few times. The V gene is TRBV19, the J gene TRBJ2-1; D may be TRBD1 (6 bases). V lost 7 bases and J lost 5, with 12 bases in between. The germline CDR1 and CDR2 sequences are LNHDA and SQIVND (reference sequence). The CDR3 has 13 residues. This CDR3 is CASTPRDNNEQFF. The CDR3 bases are TGTGCCAGTACCCCCCGGGACAACAATGAGCAGTTCTTC. Filled out from reference TRBV19 and TRBJ2-1, the complete variable domain reads DGGITQSPKYLFRKEGQNVTLSCEQNLNHDAMYWYRQDPGQGLRLIYYSQIVNDFQKGDIAEGYSVSREKKESFPLTVTSAQKNPTAFYLCASTPRDNNEQFFGPGTRLTVL.

This rearrangement joins TRBV14 to TRBJ2-7; 9 bases line up with TRBD2. The J segment lost 3 bases and the V segment lost 1 base, leaving 1 base of the junction unmatched. Germline V CDR1 and CDR2: SGHDN, FVKESK. The CDR3 spans 14 residues. This chain's CDR3 is CASSQGREGYEQYF. The CDR3 DNA follows: TGTGCCAGCAGCCAAGGGCGGGAGGGCTACGAGCAGTACTTC.

The gene calls are TRBV11-2 and TRBJ2-5; 10 bases line up with TRBD2. V shed 6 bases, J shed 1 base, and the junction held 5 bases outside the gene matches. Germline V gene lookup returns CDR1 SGHAT and CDR2 FQNNGV. There are 15 residues in the CDR3. This chain's CDR3 is CASRQSGRAQETQYF. The DNA for the CDR3 is TGTGCCAGCAGACAGAGCGGGAGGGCCCAAGAGACCCAGTACTTC.

V is TRBV5-4 and J is TRBJ2-6; 9 bases are shared with TRBD2. V was clipped by 4 bases and J by 1 base; unmatched bases: 6. The length of the CDR3 is 17 residues. Germline CDR1 reads SGHNT; CDR2 reads YYREEE (reference sequence). CDR3 DNA sequence: TGTGCCAGCAGCCGCGGGGGGGTCGGATCTGGGGCCAACGTCCTGACTTTC. Encoded protein: CASSRGGVGSGANVLTF.

The chain has TRBV29-1 and TRBJ1-2, with D possibly matching TRBD1 (6 bases). The V gene's germline CDR1 is SQVTM and CDR2 ANQGSEA. This CDR3 spans 13 amino acids. Deletions cut 6 bases from V and 3 bases from J, with 14 bases between. The CDR3 DNA follows: TGCAGCGTCTTACAGGGAAACGACTATGGCTACACCTTC. Translation: CSVLQGNDYGYTF.